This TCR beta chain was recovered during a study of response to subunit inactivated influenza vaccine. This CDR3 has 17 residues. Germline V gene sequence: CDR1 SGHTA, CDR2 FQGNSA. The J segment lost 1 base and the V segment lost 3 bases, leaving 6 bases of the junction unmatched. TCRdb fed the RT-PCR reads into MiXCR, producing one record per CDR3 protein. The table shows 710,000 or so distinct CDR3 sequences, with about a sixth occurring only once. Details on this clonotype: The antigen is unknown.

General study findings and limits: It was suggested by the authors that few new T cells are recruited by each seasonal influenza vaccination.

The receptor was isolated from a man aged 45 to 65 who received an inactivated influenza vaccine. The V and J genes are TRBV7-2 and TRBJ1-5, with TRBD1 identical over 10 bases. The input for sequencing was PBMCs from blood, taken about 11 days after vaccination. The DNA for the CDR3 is TGTGCCAGCAGCTTGGGAAGACAGGGGGCGAGCAATCAGCCCCAGCATTTT. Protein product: CASSLGRQGASNQPQHF.